This entry lists 16 T cell receptor beta chains sequenced from one sample in a study of cytomegalovirus exposure and HLA in healthy donors. The table came from immunoSEQ multiplex PCR; TCRdb's copy has only in-frame clones and leaves some out. The sample has about 120,000 clones, about 87% seen once. The sequenced material came from PBMCs. The origin of the receptors is a woman aged 18-29 years in good health and CMV-seronegative.

V usage is TRBV6-5 and J usage is TRBJ2-2; D perhaps matches TRBD2 (6 bases). CDR1 and CDR2 (germline): MNHEY, SVGAGI. The CDR3 extends over 14 amino acids. V was trimmed by 7 bases and J by 2 bases, leaving 11 bases between them. The CDR3 loop is CASTGGLNTGELFF. DNA of the CDR3: TGTGCCAGCACCGGGGGACTCAACACCGGGGAGCTGTTTTTT.

The gene calls are TRBV28 and TRBJ1-6; D possibly corresponds to TRBD1 (6 bases). The germline gives CDR1 MDHEN, CDR2 SYDVKM. The CDR3 spans 16 residues. V was shortened by 3 bases and J by 2 bases, with 11 bases between the two germline ends. The CDR3, as DNA: TGTGCCAGCAGTTTGGCAGGGGCCACCTATAATTCACCCCTCCACTTT. It translates to CASSLAGATYNSPLHF.

The V and J genes are TRBV7-2 and TRBJ1-1; D gene ambiguous. The CDR3 covers 13 residues. Germline CDR1 and CDR2: SGHTA and FQGNSA. The V end lost 4 bases, the J end lost 9 bases, and 15 bases lay between the germline ends. In DNA, the CDR3 is TGTGCCAGCAGCTCCCTTACAGACCCGCAAGCTTTCTTT. It yields the protein CASSSLTDPQAFF.

This chain joins TRBV19 and TRBJ2-1; TRBD1 matches at 8 bases. The CDR3 covers 16 residues. Per the germline V gene, CDR1 is LNHDA and CDR2 is SQIVND (reference sequence). J lost 3 bases, V lost 4 bases, and 8 bases had no gene match. CDR3: CASSTEDRVLYNEQFF. The CDR3 DNA reads TGTGCCAGTAGTACGGAGGACAGGGTCCTCTACAATGAGCAGTTCTTC.

The chain recombines TRBV5-1 with TRBJ2-1; D is perhaps TRBD1 (5 bases). CDR3 length equals 15 residues. V was cut by 1 base and J by 10 bases, with 18 bases left in between. Per the germline V gene, CDR1 is SGHRS and CDR2 is YFSETQ. The CDR3 DNA sequence: TGCGCCAGCAGCTTGTATTGGTGGCAGGGCGACGAGCAGTTCTTC. Translated: CASSLYWWQGDEQFF.

This sequence joins TRBV2 and TRBJ1-5; 9 nucleotides agree with TRBD1. The CDR3 has 13 residues. V lost 6 bases to trimming and J lost 4 bases; unmatched junction nucleotides: 1. CDR1 is SNHLY, CDR2 FYNNEI, per germline. This CDR3 is CASRDRGNQPQHF. The CDR3 DNA reads as TGTGCCAGCAGGGACAGGGGAAATCAGCCCCAGCATTTT.

This clone was seen a handful of times. The V and J genes are TRBV7-2 and TRBJ2-5; TRBD1 matches at 8 bases. The CDR3 covers 15 residues. The J segment lost 4 bases and the V segment lost 1 base, leaving 5 bases of the junction unmatched. The germline V gene encodes CDR1 SGHTA and CDR2 FQGNSA. This chain's CDR3 is CASSLVYTGGETQYF. CDR3 coding DNA: TGTGCCAGCAGCTTAGTGTATACAGGGGGAGAGACCCAGTACTTC.

A remark on this clone: Compared with germline, one end of the junction differs, possibly owing to a read error. V and J are TRBV28 and TRBJ2-5, with 10 bases identical to TRBD2. CDR3 length equals 13 residues. Germline V gene sequence: CDR1 MDHEN, CDR2 SYDVKM. As DNA, the CDR3 is TGTGCCAGCATGGCGAGCGGGAGGGCCAATCTTGACTTC. Translating it yields CASMASGRANLDF.

As to this clone: At the DNA level, this CDR3 is encoded by other sequences in the same sample as well. The chain carries TRBV5-1 and TRBJ2-5, with 7 bases identical to TRBD1. This CDR3 is built from 14 residues. The V segment lost 3 bases and the J segment 1 base; nucleotides outside the gene matches: 3. Germline V gene lookup returns CDR1 SGHRS and CDR2 YFSETQ. The CDR3 nucleotides read TGCGCCAGCAGCTCTGGACAGGTCCAAGAGACCCAGTACTTC. This codes for CASSSGQVQETQYF.

The chain carries TRBV9 and TRBJ2-7, with TRBD1 matching 8 bases. J lost 3 bases, V lost 4 bases, and 6 bases had no gene match. Germline lookup yields CDR1 SGDLS and CDR2 YYNGEE. CDR3 size: 14 residues. The CDR3 sequence is CASSTQQGGYEQYF. In DNA form, the CDR3 reads TGTGCCAGCAGCACTCAACAGGGGGGCTACGAGCAGTACTTC. Variable domain in full (rest from reference TRBV9 and TRBJ2-7): DSGVTQTPKHLITATGQRVTLRCSPRSGDLSVYWYQQSLDQGLQFLIQYYNGEERAKGNILERFSAQQFPDLHSELNLSSLELGDSALYFCASSTQQGGYEQYFGPGTRLTVT.

The chain employs TRBV30 and TRBJ2-7; tentative D call: TRBD1 (6 bases). V gave up 3 bases and J gave up 6 bases, with 18 bases separating them. CDR3 length: 14 residues. In germline, CDR1 is GTSNPN, CDR2 SVGIG (reference sequence). The CDR3 protein is CAWRWGPNEGEQYF. The CDR3, as DNA: TGTGCCTGGAGGTGGGGGCCCAACGAGGGCGAGCAGTACTTC.

This chain joins TRBV18 and TRBJ2-1; the D gene is possibly TRBD2 (5 bases). Germline V lookup: CDR1 KGHSH, CDR2 LQKENI. CDR3 size: 15 residues. V shed 3 bases and J shed 6 bases, with 15 bases lying between them. The CDR3 protein is CASSPVARAGNEQFF. CDR3 coding DNA: TGTGCCAGCTCACCGGTGGCCCGGGCGGGCAATGAGCAGTTCTTC.

By sample fraction, this clone is medium-sized. This chain connects TRBV5-1 to TRBJ2-7; TRBD1 might be the D (5 bases). This CDR3 region has 13 residues. Deletions cut 3 bases from V and 1 base from J, with 8 bases between. Germline V CDR1 and CDR2: SGHRS, YFSETQ. The CDR3 sequence: CASSWTKSYEQYF. The CDR3 DNA is TGCGCCAGCAGCTGGACAAAATCCTACGAGCAGTACTTC. The variable domain in full, with the rest retrieved from reference TRBV5-1 and TRBJ2-7, is KAGVTQTPRYLIKTRGQQVTLSCSPISGHRSVSWYQQTPGQGLQFLFEYFSETQRNKGNFPGRFSGRQFSNSRSEMNVSTLELGDSALYLCASSWTKSYEQYFGPGTRLTVT.

This clone was observed a single time. This chain joins TRBV7-2 and TRBJ2-7; 7 nucleotides align to TRBD2. This CDR3 contains 16 residues. J lost 1 base, V lost 1 base, and 7 bases had no gene match. The V gene's germline CDR1 is SGHTA and CDR2 FQGNSA. The CDR3 coding sequence is TGTGCCAGCAGCTTAGTTGGGGCGGGAGTGTCCTACGAGCAGTACTTC. This codes for CASSLVGAGVSYEQYF.

The chain combines TRBV7-2 with TRBJ2-5; D is possibly TRBD1 (6 bases). CDR3 length: 14 residues. The V end was cut by 2 bases, the J end by 2 bases, with 9 bases between. Germline CDR1 is SGHTA and CDR2 is FQGNSA. DNA for the CDR3: TGTGCCAGCAGCTTACAACAGGGACAAGAGACCCAGTACTTC. Translated, it gives CASSLQQGQETQYF.

The chain joins TRBV9 to TRBJ2-3; D is undetermined. Trimming removed 1 base at V and 0 bases at J, with 3 bases between. Per the germline V gene, CDR1 is SGDLS and CDR2 is YYNGEE. The CDR3 spans 13 residues. The CDR3 coding sequence is TGTGCCAGCAGCGTACGGAGCACAGATACGCAGTATTTT. Its translation is CASSVRSTDTQYF.